This T cell receptor beta chain was identified during a study of beta chain features in type 1 diabetes. General study results and limits: Patients with Type 1 diabetes showed moderately but significantly shorter TCRB CDR3s in all four CD4+ subsets. In the patient group, naive, central memory and Treg TCRB repertoires seemed more alike than in the healthy donor group.

The sequenced template was cDNA made from the entire isolated RNA. About 3.6 million reads per sample on average were obtained from naive, central memory and regulatory T cell samples. Sequenced by immunoSEQ multiplex PCR; TCRdb stores in-frame clones only, minus some. The sample holds 300,000 to 350,000 clones; roughly 8.8% are singletons and the top ten take roughly 1%. This clone was observed a handful of times. The target antigen is unknown. This sample also contains other DNA sequences that code for the same CDR3. CD4+ naive, central memory, regulatory and stem cell-like memory cells were sorted via CD45RO/CCR7/CD25/CD127/CD95/CD27. Purities over 98% were achieved in all sorted populations. Sequences were obtained from central memory CD4+ T cells from blood. This clonotype originated in a young man with type 1 diabetes.

The CDR3 spells CASSYGGYTF. For the CDR3, the DNA is TGTGCCAGCAGTTACGGCGGCTACACCTTC. V is TRBV6-6 and J is TRBJ1-2; no reliable D call. The CDR3 totals 10 residues. V shed 2 bases and J shed 8 bases, with 3 bases lying between them. Germline CDR1 MNHNY, CDR2 SVGAGI (reference sequence).